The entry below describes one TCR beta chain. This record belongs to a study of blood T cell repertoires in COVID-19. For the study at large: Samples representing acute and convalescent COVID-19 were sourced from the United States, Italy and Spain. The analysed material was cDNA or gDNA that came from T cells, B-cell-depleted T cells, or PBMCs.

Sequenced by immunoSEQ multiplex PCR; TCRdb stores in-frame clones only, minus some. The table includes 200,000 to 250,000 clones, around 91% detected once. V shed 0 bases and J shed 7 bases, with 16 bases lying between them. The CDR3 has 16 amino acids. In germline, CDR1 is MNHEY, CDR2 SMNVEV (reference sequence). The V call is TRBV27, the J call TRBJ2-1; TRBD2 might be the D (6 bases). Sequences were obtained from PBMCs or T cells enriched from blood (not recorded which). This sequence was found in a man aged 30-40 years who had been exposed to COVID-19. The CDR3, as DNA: TGTGCCAGCAGTTTATCGACTGGGAGGACGGAGAATGAGCAGTTCTTC. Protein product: CASSLSTGRTENEQFF.